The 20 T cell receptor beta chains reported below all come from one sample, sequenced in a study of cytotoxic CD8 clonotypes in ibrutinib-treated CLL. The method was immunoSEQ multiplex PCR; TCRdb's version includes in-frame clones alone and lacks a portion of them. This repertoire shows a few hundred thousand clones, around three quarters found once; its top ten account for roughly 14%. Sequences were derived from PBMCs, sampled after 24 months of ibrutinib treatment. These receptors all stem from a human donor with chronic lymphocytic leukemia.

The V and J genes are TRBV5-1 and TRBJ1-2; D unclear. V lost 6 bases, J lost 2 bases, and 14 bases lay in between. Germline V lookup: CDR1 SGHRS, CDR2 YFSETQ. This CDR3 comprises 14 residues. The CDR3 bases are TGCGCCAGCACGTCGGGGAACGAAAACTATGGCTACACCTTC. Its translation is CASTSGNENYGYTF. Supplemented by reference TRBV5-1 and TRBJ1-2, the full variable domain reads KAGVTQTPRYLIKTRGQQVTLSCSPISGHRSVSWYQQTPGQGLQFLFEYFSETQRNKGNFPGRFSGRQFSNSRSEMNVSTLELGDSALYLCASTSGNENYGYTFGSGTRLTVV.

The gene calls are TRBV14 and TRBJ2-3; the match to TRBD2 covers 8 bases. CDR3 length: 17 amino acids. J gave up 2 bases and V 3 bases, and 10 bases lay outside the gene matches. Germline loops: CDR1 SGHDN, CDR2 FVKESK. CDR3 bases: TGTGCCAGCAGCCATCTCCTACTAGCGGCCTACACAGATACGCAGTATTTT. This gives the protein CASSHLLLAAYTDTQYF.

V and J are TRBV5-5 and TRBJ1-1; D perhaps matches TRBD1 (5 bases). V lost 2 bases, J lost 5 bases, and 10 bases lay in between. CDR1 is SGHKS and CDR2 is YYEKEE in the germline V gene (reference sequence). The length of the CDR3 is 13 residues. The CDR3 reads CASSFQGDTEAFF. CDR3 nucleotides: TGTGCCAGCAGCTTCCAGGGTGATACTGAAGCTTTCTTT.

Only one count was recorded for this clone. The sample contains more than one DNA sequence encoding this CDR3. The CDR3 DNA reads as TGTGCCAGCAGTAGAACAGGGGTCGCCTACGAGCAGTACTTC. Protein product: CASSRTGVAYEQYF. The V and J genes are TRBV6-5 and TRBJ2-7; 7 bases agree with TRBD1. Germline values: CDR1 MNHEY, CDR2 SVGAGI. This CDR3 is 14 amino acids long. V lost 5 bases, J lost 2 bases, and 6 bases stayed unmatched.

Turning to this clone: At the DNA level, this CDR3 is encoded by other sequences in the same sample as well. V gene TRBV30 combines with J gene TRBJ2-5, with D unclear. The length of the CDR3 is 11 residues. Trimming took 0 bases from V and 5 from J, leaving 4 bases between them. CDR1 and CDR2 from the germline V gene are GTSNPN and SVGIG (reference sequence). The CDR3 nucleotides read TGTGCCTGGAGTGTACCGGAGACCCAGTACTTC. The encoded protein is CAWSVPETQYF.

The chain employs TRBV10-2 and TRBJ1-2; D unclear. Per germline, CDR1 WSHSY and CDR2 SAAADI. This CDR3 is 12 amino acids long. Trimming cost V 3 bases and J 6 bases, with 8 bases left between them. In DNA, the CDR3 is TGCGCCAGCAGTGACTTGGTTGATGGCTACACCTTC. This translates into CASSDLVDGYTF.

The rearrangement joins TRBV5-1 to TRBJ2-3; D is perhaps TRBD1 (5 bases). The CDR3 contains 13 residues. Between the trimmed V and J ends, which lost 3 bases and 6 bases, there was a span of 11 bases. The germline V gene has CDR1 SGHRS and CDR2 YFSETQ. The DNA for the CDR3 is TGCGCCAGCAGCTCCCAGGGTTCTGATACGCAGTATTTT. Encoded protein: CASSSQGSDTQYF.

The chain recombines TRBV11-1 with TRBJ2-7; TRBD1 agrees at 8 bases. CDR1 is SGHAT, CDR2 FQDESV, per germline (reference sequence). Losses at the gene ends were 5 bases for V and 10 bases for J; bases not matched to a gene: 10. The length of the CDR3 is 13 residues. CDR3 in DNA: TGTGCCAGCAGCCCCCGGACAGGGACGTCACAGTACTTC. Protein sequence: CASSPRTGTSQYF.

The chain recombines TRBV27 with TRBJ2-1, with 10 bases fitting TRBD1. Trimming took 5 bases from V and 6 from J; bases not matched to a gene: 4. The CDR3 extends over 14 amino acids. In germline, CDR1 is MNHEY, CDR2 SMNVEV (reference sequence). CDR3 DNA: TGTGCCAGCAGTCCCCGACAGGGGGCCAATGAGCAGTTCTTC. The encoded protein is CASSPRQGANEQFF.

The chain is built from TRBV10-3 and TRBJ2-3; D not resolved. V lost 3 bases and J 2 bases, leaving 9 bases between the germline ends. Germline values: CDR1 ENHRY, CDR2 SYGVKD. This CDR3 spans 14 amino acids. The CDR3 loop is CAISDRADTDTQYF. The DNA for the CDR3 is TGTGCCATCAGTGACCGCGCAGACACAGATACGCAGTATTTT.

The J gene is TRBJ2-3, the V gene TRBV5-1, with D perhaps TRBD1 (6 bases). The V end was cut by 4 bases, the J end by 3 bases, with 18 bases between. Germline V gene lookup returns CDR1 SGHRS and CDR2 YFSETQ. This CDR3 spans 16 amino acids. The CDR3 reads CASSARRGDETDTQYF. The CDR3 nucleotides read TGCGCCAGCAGCGCCCGCAGGGGAGATGAAACAGATACGCAGTATTTT.

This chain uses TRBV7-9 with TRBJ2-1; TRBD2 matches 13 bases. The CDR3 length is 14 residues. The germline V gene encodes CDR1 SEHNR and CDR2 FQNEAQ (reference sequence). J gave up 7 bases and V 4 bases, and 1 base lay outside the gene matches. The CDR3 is CASSWTSGSNEQFF. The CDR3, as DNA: TGTGCCAGCAGCTGGACTAGCGGGAGTAATGAGCAGTTCTTC.

CDR3 protein: CASSSGDRIYEQYF. The CDR3 nucleotides read TGTGCCAGCAGTTCGGGGGACAGAATCTACGAGCAGTACTTC. The chain employs TRBV27 and TRBJ2-7, with D possibly being TRBD1 (7 bases). Trimming took off 4 bases at V and 3 bases at J, with 13 bases between the two ends. Germline CDR1 is MNHEY and CDR2 is SMNVEV (reference sequence). CDR3 length equals 14 residues.

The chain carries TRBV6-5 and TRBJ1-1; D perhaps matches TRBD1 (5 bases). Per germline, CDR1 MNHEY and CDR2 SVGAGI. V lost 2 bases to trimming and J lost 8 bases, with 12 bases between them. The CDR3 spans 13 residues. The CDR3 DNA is TGTGCCAGCAGTTACCCGGGGACGGGGGAAGCTTTCTTT. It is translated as CASSYPGTGEAFF.

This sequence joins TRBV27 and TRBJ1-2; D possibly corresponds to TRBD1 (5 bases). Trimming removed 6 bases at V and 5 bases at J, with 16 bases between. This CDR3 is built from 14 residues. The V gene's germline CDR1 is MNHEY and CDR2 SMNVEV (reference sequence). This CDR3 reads CASSPTVREYGYTF. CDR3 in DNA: TGTGCCAGCAGCCCGACAGTTAGGGAATATGGCTACACCTTC.

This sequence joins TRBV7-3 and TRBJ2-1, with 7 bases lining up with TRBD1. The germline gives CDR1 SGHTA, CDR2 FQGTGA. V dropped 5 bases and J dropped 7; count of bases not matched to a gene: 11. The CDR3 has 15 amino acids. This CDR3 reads CASSVGQATSNEQFF. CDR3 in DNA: TGTGCCAGCAGCGTAGGACAGGCCACCTCTAATGAGCAGTTCTTC.

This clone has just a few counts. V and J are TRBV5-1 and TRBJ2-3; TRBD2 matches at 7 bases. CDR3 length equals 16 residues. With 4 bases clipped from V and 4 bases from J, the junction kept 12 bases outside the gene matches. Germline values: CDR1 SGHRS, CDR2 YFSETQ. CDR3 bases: TGCGCCAGCAGCGGTCCTAGCGGAGTGCCTTCAGATACGCAGTATTTT. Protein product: CASSGPSGVPSDTQYF.

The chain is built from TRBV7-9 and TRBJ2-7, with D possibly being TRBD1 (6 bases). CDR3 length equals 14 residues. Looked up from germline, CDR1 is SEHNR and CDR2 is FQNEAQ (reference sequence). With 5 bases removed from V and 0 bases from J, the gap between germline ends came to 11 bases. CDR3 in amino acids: CASSPRGTSYEQYF. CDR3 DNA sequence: TGTGCCAGCAGCCCTAGGGGGACCTCCTACGAGCAGTACTTC. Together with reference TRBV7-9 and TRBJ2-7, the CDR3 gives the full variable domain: DTGVSQNPRHKITKRGQNVTFRCDPISEHNRLYWYRQTLGQGPEFLTYFQNEAQLEKSRLLSDRFSAERPKGSFSTLEIQRTEQGDSAMYLCASSPRGTSYEQYFGPGTRLTVT.

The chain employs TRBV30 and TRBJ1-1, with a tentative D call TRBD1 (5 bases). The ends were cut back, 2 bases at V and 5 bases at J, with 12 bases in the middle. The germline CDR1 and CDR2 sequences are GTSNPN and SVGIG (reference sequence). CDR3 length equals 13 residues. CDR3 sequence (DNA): TGTGCCTGGAGTCTGCAGGGAAATACTGAAGCTTTCTTT. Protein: CAWSLQGNTEAFF.

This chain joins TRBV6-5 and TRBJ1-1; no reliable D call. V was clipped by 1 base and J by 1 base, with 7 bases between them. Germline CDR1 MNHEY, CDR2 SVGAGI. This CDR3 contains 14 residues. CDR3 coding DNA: TGTGCCAGCAGTTACTTCCCGGAGAACACTGAAGCTTTCTTT. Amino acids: CASSYFPENTEAFF.